A single sample gave rise to the 2 T cell receptor beta chains below, sequenced in a study of blood T cell repertoires in COVID-19. Produced via immunoSEQ multiplex PCR; TCRdb's table is partial and in-frame only. The sample lists more than 150,000 clones; around four fifths were seen once. The material sequenced was PBMCs or T cells enriched from blood (not recorded which). The source is a man aged 40-50 years who had recovered from COVID-19.

J is TRBJ2-3 and V is TRBV10-3, with 9 nucleotides matching TRBD2. Germline loops: CDR1 ENHRY, CDR2 SYGVKD. J gave up 2 bases and V 10 bases, and 10 bases lay outside the gene matches. The CDR3 is made up of 15 amino acids. CDR3 sequence: CASAPSGTTTDTQYF. In DNA form, the CDR3 reads TGTGCCAGCGCCCCTAGCGGGACCACCACAGATACGCAGTATTTT.

This clone came up many times. This chain joins TRBV7-9 and TRBJ1-2; D uncertain. CDR3 length: 13 residues. Trimming stripped 2 bases from V and 1 base from J, with 5 bases between. CDR1 SEHNR and CDR2 FQNEAQ come from the germline V gene (reference sequence). CDR3 nucleotides: TGTGCCAGCAGCTTATCCAATAACTATGGCTACACCTTC. It yields the protein CASSLSNNYGYTF.